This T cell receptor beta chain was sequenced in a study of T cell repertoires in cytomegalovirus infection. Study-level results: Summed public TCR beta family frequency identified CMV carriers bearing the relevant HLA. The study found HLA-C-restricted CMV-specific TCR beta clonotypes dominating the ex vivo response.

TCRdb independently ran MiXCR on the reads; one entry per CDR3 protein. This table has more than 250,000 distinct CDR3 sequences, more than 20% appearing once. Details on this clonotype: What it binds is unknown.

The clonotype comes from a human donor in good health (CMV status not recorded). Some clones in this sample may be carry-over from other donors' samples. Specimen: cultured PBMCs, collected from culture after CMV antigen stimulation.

CDR3 nucleotides: TGTGCCAGCAGTGAATTTGGGACAGTCACAGATACGCAGTATTTT. This codes for CASSEFGTVTDTQYF. The rearrangement links TRBV6-1 to TRBJ2-3, with 7 bases identical to TRBD1. Germline V gives CDR1 MNHNS, CDR2 SASEGT. J was trimmed by 2 bases and V by 2 bases; bases with no gene match: 4. CDR3 size: 15 residues.